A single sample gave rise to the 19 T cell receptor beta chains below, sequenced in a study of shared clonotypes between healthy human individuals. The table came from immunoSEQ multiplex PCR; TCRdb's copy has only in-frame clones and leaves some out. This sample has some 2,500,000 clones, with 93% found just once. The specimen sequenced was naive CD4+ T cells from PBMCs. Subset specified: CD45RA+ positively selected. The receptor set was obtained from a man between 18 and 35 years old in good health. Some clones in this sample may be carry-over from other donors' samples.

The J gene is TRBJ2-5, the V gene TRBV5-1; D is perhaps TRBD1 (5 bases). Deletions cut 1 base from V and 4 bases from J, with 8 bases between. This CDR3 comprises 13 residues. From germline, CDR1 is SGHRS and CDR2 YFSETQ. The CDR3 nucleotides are TGCGCCAGCAGCTTGAATAGGGGAGAGACCCAGTACTTC. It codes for CASSLNRGETQYF.

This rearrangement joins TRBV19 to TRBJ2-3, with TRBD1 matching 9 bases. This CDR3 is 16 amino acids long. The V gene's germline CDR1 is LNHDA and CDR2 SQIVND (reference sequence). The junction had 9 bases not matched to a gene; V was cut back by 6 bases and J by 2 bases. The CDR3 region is CASSKSGTGLTDTQYF. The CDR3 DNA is TGTGCCAGTAGCAAATCCGGGACAGGGCTCACAGATACGCAGTATTTT. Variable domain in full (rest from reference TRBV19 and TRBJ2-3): DGGITQSPKYLFRKEGQNVTLSCEQNLNHDAMYWYRQDPGQGLRLIYYSQIVNDFQKGDIAEGYSVSREKKESFPLTVTSAQKNPTAFYLCASSKSGTGLTDTQYFGPGTRLTVL.

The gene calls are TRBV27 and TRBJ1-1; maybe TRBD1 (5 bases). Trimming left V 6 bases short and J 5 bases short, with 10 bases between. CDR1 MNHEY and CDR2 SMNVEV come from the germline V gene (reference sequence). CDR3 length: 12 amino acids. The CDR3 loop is CASRKRGTEAFF. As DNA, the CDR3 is TGTGCCAGCAGGAAGAGGGGAACTGAAGCTTTCTTT.

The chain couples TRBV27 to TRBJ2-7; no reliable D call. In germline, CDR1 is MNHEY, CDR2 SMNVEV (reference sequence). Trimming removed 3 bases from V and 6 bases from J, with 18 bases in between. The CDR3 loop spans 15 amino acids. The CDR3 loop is CASSFRNGLATEQYF. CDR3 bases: TGTGCCAGCAGTTTTCGTAATGGCCTTGCTACCGAGCAGTACTTC.

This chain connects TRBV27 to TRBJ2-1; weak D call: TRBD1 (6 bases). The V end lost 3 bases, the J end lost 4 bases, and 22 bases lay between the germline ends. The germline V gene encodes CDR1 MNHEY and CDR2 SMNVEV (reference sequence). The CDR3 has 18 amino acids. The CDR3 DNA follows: TGTGCCAGCAGTTTGGTCCCCTCGCAGGGGATCGCTTACAATGAGCAGTTCTTC. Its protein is CASSLVPSQGIAYNEQFF.

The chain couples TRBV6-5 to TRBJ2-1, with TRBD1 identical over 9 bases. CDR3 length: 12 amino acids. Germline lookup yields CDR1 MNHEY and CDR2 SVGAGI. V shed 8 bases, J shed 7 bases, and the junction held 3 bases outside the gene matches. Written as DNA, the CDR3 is TGTGCCAGCGGGACAGGGACGAATGAGCAGTTCTTC. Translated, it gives CASGTGTNEQFF.

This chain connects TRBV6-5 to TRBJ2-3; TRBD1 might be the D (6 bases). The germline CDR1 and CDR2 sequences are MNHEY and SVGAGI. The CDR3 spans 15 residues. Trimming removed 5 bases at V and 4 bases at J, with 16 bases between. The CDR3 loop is CASSLTGFWADTQYF. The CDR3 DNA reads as TGTGCCAGCAGTCTCACAGGGTTTTGGGCAGATACGCAGTATTTT.

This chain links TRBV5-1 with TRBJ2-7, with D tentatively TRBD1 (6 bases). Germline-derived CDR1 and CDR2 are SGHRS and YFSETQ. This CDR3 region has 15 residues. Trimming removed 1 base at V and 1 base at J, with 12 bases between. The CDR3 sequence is CASSLISGASYEQYF. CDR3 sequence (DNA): TGCGCCAGCAGCTTGATTTCAGGGGCATCCTACGAGCAGTACTTC.

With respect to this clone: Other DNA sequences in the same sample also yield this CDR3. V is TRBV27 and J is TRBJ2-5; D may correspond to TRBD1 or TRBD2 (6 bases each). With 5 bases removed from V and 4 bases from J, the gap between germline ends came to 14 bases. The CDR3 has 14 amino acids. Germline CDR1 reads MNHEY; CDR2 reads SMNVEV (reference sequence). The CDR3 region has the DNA TGTGCCAGCAGTCCCCGCCGGGGGCGAGAGACCCAGTACTTC. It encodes CASSPRRGRETQYF.

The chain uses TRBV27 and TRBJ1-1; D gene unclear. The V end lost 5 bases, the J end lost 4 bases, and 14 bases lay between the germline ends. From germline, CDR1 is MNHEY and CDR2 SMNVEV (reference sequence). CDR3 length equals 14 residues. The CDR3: CASSPFRAGTEAFF. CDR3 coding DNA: TGTGCCAGCAGTCCGTTCCGGGCGGGCACTGAAGCTTTCTTT.

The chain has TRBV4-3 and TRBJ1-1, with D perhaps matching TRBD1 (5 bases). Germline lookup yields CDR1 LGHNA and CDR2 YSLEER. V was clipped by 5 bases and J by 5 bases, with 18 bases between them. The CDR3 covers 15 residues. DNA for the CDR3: TGCGCCAGCAGCGTAAATGTCCGGGGGGGAACTGAAGCTTTCTTT. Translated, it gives CASSVNVRGGTEAFF.

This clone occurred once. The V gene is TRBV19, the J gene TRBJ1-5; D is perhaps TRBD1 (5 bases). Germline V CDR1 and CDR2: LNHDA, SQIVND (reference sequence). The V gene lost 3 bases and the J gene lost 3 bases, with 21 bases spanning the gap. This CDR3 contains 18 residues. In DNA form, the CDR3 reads TGTGCCAGTAGTATGGGGCGTAGACGGAACAGTTTCAATCAGCCCCAGCATTTT. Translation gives CASSMGRRRNSFNQPQHF.

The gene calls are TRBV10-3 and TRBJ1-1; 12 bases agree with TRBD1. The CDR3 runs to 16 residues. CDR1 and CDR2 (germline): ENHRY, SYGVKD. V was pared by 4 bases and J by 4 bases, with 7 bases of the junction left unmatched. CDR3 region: CAISGGQGAGSTEAFF. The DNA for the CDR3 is TGTGCCATCAGTGGGGGACAGGGGGCGGGGAGCACTGAAGCTTTCTTT.

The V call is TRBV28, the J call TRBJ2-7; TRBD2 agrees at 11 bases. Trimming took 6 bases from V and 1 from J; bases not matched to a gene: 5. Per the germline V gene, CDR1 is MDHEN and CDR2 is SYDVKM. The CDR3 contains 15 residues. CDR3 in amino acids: CASRFTSGRSYEQYF. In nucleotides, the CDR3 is TGTGCCAGCAGATTTACTAGCGGGAGATCCTACGAGCAGTACTTC.

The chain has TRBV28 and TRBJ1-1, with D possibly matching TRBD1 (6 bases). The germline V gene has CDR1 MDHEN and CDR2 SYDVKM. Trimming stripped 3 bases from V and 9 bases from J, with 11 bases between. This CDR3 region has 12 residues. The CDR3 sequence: CASSFNDRKAFF. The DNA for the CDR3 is TGTGCCAGCAGTTTCAATGACAGGAAAGCTTTCTTT.

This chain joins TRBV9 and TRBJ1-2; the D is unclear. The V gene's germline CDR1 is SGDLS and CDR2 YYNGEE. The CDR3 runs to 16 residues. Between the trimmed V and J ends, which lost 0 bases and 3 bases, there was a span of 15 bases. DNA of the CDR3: TGTGCCAGCAGCGTAGGAGTTGACGGCCACCACTATGGCTACACCTTC. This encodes CASSVGVDGHHYGYTF. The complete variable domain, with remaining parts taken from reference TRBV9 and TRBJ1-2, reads DSGVTQTPKHLITATGQRVTLRCSPRSGDLSVYWYQQSLDQGLQFLIQYYNGEERAKGNILERFSAQQFPDLHSELNLSSLELGDSALYFCASSVGVDGHHYGYTFGSGTRLTVV.

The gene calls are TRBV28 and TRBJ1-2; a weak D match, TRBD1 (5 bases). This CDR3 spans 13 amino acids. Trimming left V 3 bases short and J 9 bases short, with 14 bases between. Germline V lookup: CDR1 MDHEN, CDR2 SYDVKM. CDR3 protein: CASSFGYRFSYTF. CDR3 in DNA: TGTGCCAGCAGTTTTGGGTACAGGTTCAGCTACACCTTC.

CDR3 residues: CASSQDGTNYNEQFF. CDR3 nucleotides: TGCGCCAGCAGCCAAGACGGGACTAATTACAATGAGCAGTTCTTC. The chain links TRBV4-3 to TRBJ2-1; 7 bases are shared with TRBD2. Germline CDR1 and CDR2: LGHNA and YSLEER. This CDR3 has 15 residues. V shed 0 bases and J 4 bases; nucleotides not matched to a gene: 3.

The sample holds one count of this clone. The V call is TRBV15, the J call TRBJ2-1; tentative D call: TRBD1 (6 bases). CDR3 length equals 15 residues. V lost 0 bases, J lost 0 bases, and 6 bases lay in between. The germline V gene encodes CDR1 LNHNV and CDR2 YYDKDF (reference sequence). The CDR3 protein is CATSREQGSYNEQFF. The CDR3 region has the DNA TGTGCCACCAGCAGAGAACAGGGCTCCTACAATGAGCAGTTCTTC.